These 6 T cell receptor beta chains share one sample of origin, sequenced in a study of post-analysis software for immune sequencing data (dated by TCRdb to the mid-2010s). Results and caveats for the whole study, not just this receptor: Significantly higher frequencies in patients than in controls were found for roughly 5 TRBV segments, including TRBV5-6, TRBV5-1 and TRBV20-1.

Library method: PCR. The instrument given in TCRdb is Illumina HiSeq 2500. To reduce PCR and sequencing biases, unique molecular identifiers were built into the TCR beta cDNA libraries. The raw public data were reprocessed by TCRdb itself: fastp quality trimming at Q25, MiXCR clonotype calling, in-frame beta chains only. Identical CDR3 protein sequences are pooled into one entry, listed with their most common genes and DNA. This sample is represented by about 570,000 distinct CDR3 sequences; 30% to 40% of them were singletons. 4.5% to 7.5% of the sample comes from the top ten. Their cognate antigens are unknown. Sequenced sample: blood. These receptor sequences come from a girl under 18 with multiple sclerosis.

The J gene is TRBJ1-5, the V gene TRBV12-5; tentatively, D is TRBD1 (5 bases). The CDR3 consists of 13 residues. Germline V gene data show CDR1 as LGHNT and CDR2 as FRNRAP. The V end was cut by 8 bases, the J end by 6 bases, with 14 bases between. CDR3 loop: CASQERRGQPQHF. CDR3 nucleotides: TGTGCTAGTCAGGAAAGGAGGGGTCAGCCCCAGCATTTT.

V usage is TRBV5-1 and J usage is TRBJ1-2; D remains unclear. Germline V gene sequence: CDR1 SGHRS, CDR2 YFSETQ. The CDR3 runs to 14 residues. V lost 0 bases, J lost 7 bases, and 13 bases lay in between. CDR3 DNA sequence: TGCGCCAGCAGCTTGGTTGGACGCTGGGGTGGCTACACCTTC. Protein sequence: CASSLVGRWGGYTF.

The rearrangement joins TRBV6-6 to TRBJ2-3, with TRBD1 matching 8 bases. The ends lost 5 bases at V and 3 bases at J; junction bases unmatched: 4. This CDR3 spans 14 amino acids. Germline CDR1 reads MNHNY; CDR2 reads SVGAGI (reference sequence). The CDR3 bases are TGTGCCAGCAGTGACCGGACAGGGACAGATACGCAGTATTTT. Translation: CASSDRTGTDTQYF.

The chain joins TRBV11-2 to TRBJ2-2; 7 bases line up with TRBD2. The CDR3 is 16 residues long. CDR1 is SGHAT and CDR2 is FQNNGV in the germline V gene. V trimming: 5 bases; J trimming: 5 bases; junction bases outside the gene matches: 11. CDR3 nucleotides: TGTGCCAGCAGCGCGCTGGGGGGGGATCAAACCGGGGAGCTGTTTTTT. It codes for CASSALGGDQTGELFF.

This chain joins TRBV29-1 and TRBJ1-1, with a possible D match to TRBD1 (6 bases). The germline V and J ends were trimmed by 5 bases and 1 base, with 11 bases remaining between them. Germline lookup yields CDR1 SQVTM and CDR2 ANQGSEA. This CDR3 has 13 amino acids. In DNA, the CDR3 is TGCAGCGTTCTGCCGGGGGCGAACACTGAAGCTTTCTTT. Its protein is CSVLPGANTEAFF.

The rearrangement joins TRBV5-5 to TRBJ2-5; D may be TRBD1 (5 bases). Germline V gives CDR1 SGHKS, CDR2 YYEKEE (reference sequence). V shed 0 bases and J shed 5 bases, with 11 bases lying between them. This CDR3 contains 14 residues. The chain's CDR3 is CASSLAQAPETQYF. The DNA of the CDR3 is TGTGCCAGCAGCTTGGCACAGGCCCCCGAGACCCAGTACTTC.